These 26 T cell receptor beta chains were all obtained from the same sample, sequenced in a study of blood T cell repertoires in COVID-19. The assay was immunoSEQ multiplex PCR, and TCRdb's table has in-frame clones only and misses some. Altogether 55,000 to 75,000 clones are present, 70% to 90% being singletons, with the ten largest covering approximately 3.7%. The sequenced sample consisted of peripheral blood. Receptors were obtained from a man in his fifties with acute or convalescent COVID-19.

The DNA for the CDR3 is TGTGCCAGCAGCTTGGACCGTGGACAGGCGGAAAAACTGTTTTTT. Its protein product is CASSLDRGQAEKLFF. The chain couples TRBV5-4 to TRBJ1-4, with 7 bases that match TRBD1. The germline gives CDR1 SGHNT, CDR2 YYREEE (reference sequence). The V and J ends lost 0 bases and 8 bases, in that order; junction bases with no gene match: 7. This CDR3 is built from 15 residues.

This clone was seen repeatedly, ten times or more. The chain recombines TRBV7-9 with TRBJ2-5; 7 nucleotides align to TRBD1. The germline gives CDR1 SEHNR, CDR2 FQNEAQ (reference sequence). There are 14 residues in the CDR3. With 2 bases clipped from V and 2 bases from J, the junction kept 2 bases outside the gene matches. Written as DNA, the CDR3 is TGTGCCAGCAGCTTACAGGGGGTTCAAGAGACCCAGTACTTC. Translated: CASSLQGVQETQYF.

This rearrangement joins TRBV29-1 to TRBJ1-2; perhaps TRBD1 as D (5 bases). The CDR3 consists of 13 residues. The V gene lost 5 bases and the J gene lost 4 bases, with 14 bases spanning the gap. Germline V CDR1 and CDR2: SQVTM, ANQGSEA. This chain's CDR3 is CSVWGRATYGYTF. In nucleotides, the CDR3 is TGCAGCGTTTGGGGCAGGGCGACCTATGGCTACACCTTC.

The V and J genes are TRBV3-1 (or the pseudogene TRBV3-2) and TRBJ1-1; no reliable D call. CDR3 length equals 14 residues. Between the trimmed V and J ends, which lost 2 bases and 2 bases, there was a span of 9 bases. Per the germline V gene, CDR1 is LGHDT and CDR2 is YNNKEL (reference sequence). This chain's CDR3 is CASSQLLGNTEAFF. CDR3 DNA: TGTGCCAGCAGCCAACTTTTGGGCAACACTGAAGCTTTCTTT.

The V call is TRBV7-9, the J call TRBJ2-7; 7 bases fit TRBD2. CDR3 length: 14 amino acids. Looked up from germline, CDR1 is SEHNR and CDR2 is FQNEAQ (reference sequence). Trimming at V came to 1 base and at J to 5 bases, leaving 5 bases not matched to a gene. The CDR3 DNA follows: TGTGCCAGCAGCTTAGGCACTAGCGCAGACGAGCAGTACTTC. Its translation is CASSLGTSADEQYF.

This clone is a singleton in its sample. DNA for the CDR3: TGTGCCAGCAGCCAGACACGCTATCAGCCCCAGCATTTT. It codes for CASSQTRYQPQHF. The chain couples TRBV11-3 to TRBJ1-5, with no clear D. Germline V gene sequence: CDR1 SGHNT, CDR2 YENEEA. Trimming removed 5 bases at V and 5 bases at J, with 10 bases between. The CDR3 spans 13 residues.

This rearrangement joins TRBV4-2 to TRBJ1-6; 7 nucleotides line up with TRBD1. Per germline, CDR1 LGHNA and CDR2 YNFKEQ. The CDR3 has 16 residues. With 0 bases clipped from V and 10 bases from J, the junction kept 9 bases outside the gene matches. The CDR3 DNA reads as TGTGCCAGCAGCCAAGATCTGTCAGGGGGAAGGTCACCCCTCCACTTT. Its protein product is CASSQDLSGGRSPLHF.

This rearrangement joins TRBV4-1 to TRBJ2-5, with 11 nucleotides matching TRBD2. There are 16 residues in the CDR3. The germline V gene encodes CDR1 MGHRA and CDR2 YSYEKL. V trimming: 5 bases; J trimming: 0 bases; junction bases outside the gene matches: 5. DNA of the CDR3: TGCGCCAGCAGCTGGCGGACTAGCGGGCACCAAGAGACCCAGTACTTC. It translates to CASSWRTSGHQETQYF.

The chain employs TRBV7-9 and TRBJ2-1; TRBD2 agrees at 12 bases. Trimming at V came to 5 bases and at J to 4 bases, leaving 3 bases not matched to a gene. This CDR3 has 15 amino acids. Per germline, CDR1 SEHNR and CDR2 FQNEAQ (reference sequence). For the CDR3, the DNA is TGTGCCAGCAGCCCCACTAGCGGGGGGTACAATGAGCAGTTCTTC. This translates into CASSPTSGGYNEQFF.

The chain couples TRBV27 to TRBJ2-3, with TRBD2 matching 9 bases. V lost 4 bases, J lost 1 base, and 3 bases stayed unmatched. This CDR3 comprises 15 residues. Germline loops: CDR1 MNHEY, CDR2 SMNVEV (reference sequence). Written as DNA, the CDR3 is TGTGCCAGCAGTTCCACTAGCGGGCGCACAGATACGCAGTATTTT. This sequence encodes CASSSTSGRTDTQYF.

This clone has a single count. The J gene is TRBJ2-2, the V gene TRBV28; the match to TRBD2 covers 9 bases. The length of the CDR3 is 17 residues. Unmatched junction bases numbered 11, after V lost 3 bases and J lost 6 bases. Germline CDR1 reads MDHEN; CDR2 reads SYDVKM. The CDR3 bases are TGTGCCAGCAGTTTCCTCCCGGGGACTAGCCAGGCCGGGGAGCTGTTTTTT. It is translated as CASSFLPGTSQAGELFF.

This chain connects TRBV5-1 to TRBJ1-2; D gene ambiguous. Trimming shortened V by 2 bases and J by 4 bases, and 33 bases separated the two germline ends. This CDR3 spans 21 amino acids. CDR1 SGHRS and CDR2 YFSETQ come from the germline V gene. Written as DNA, the CDR3 is TGCGCCAGCAGCTTTGGCCGCAGCTTGGTGGATTCGCTGGAGGTTGGCTATGGCTACACCTTC. Protein product: CASSFGRSLVDSLEVGYGYTF.

In its sample, this clone was seen once. The V and J genes are TRBV9 and TRBJ1-2, with D possibly TRBD1 on 6 matching bases. CDR3 size: 15 residues. The germline CDR1 and CDR2 sequences are SGDLS and YYNGEE. The ends were cut back, 3 bases at V and 0 bases at J, with 12 bases in the middle. The CDR3 is CASSAGQLSNYGYTF. Here the CDR3 DNA reads TGTGCCAGCAGCGCCGGACAGTTGTCTAACTATGGCTACACCTTC. The variable domain in full, with the rest retrieved from reference TRBV9 and TRBJ1-2, is DSGVTQTPKHLITATGQRVTLRCSPRSGDLSVYWYQQSLDQGLQFLIQYYNGEERAKGNILERFSAQQFPDLHSELNLSSLELGDSALYFCASSAGQLSNYGYTFGSGTRLTVV.

The V call is TRBV28, the J call TRBJ1-2; D remains unclear. This CDR3 contains 14 residues. Germline CDR1 MDHEN, CDR2 SYDVKM. With 7 bases removed from V and 6 bases from J, the gap between germline ends came to 18 bases. The CDR3 is CASNGLLGQDGYTF. As DNA, the CDR3 is TGTGCCAGCAATGGGCTTTTAGGCCAGGATGGCTACACCTTC.

V is TRBV19 and J is TRBJ1-5; D possibly corresponds to TRBD1 (6 bases). V was shortened by 6 bases and J by 3 bases, with 9 bases between the two germline ends. The CDR3 extends over 13 amino acids. Looked up from germline, CDR1 is LNHDA and CDR2 is SQIVND (reference sequence). The CDR3 sequence: CASRDRPNQPQHF. The CDR3 coding sequence is TGTGCCAGTAGAGACAGGCCCAATCAGCCCCAGCATTTT.

There are a few counts of this clone. This rearrangement joins TRBV18 to TRBJ1-4, with 8 bases matching TRBD1. Trimming at V came to 1 base and at J to 2 bases, leaving 0 bases not matched to a gene. This CDR3 region has 15 residues. CDR1 and CDR2 from the germline V gene are KGHSH and LQKENI. DNA of the CDR3: TGTGCCAGCTCACCACGGACAGGGACTAATGAAAAACTGTTTTTT. This sequence encodes CASSPRTGTNEKLFF.

V is TRBV2 and J is TRBJ1-5, with a possible D match to TRBD1 (5 bases). Germline loops: CDR1 SNHLY, CDR2 FYNNEI. V was cut by 7 bases and J by 0 bases, with 22 bases left in between. This CDR3 region has 18 residues. In DNA, the CDR3 is TGTGCCAGCACTAGACGACGGGGGGGAACGGGTAGCAATCAGCCCCAGCATTTT. This translates into CASTRRRGGTGSNQPQHF.

CDR3 sequence (DNA): TGTGCCAGCAGCTACGGGACTGCCATCCACGAGCAGTACTTC. It is translated as CASSYGTAIHEQYF. V usage is TRBV7-9 and J usage is TRBJ2-7, with D perhaps matching TRBD2 (6 bases). CDR1 is SEHNR, CDR2 FQNEAQ, per germline (reference sequence). This CDR3 is 14 amino acids long. Trimming removed 4 bases from V and 5 bases from J, with 15 bases in between.

The chain couples TRBV5-8 to TRBJ2-7; TRBD1 matches at 11 bases. Germline V gene data show CDR1 as SGHTS and CDR2 as YDEGEE. J was trimmed by 5 bases and V by 0 bases; bases with no gene match: 1. The CDR3 has 14 residues. The DNA for the CDR3 is TGTGCCAGCAGCTTGGTGGGACAGGGGGACGAGCAGTACTTC. Translating it yields CASSLVGQGDEQYF.

The rearrangement links TRBV9 to TRBJ2-4; 15 positions match TRBD2. The V and J ends lost 3 bases and 0 bases, in that order; junction bases with no gene match: 7. CDR3 length equals 19 residues. The germline V gene has CDR1 SGDLS and CDR2 YYNGEE. Here the CDR3 DNA reads TGTGCCAGCAGCGCCGGACTAGCGGGAGGGCTGTCAGCCAAAAACATTCAGTACTTC. This encodes CASSAGLAGGLSAKNIQYF.

The CDR3 here is CASSSSVSYEQYF. In nucleotides, the CDR3 is TGTGCCAGCAGCTCCAGCGTTTCATACGAGCAGTACTTC. This sequence joins TRBV11-3 and TRBJ2-7; D unresolved. CDR3 length: 13 amino acids. V lost 4 bases to trimming and J lost 4 bases, with 11 bases between them. Germline V lookup: CDR1 SGHNT, CDR2 YENEEA.

This chain uses TRBV5-1 with TRBJ1-3; D is uncertain. The CDR3 spans 15 residues. Per the germline V gene, CDR1 is SGHRS and CDR2 is YFSETQ. V lost 3 bases and J lost 2, with 12 bases in between. DNA of the CDR3: TGCGCCAGCAGCTCGGCAGAGGTACCTGGAAACACCATATATTTT. As protein: CASSSAEVPGNTIYF. Based on the CDR3 plus reference TRBV5-1 and TRBJ1-3, the full variable domain is KAGVTQTPRYLIKTRGQQVTLSCSPISGHRSVSWYQQTPGQGLQFLFEYFSETQRNKGNFPGRFSGRQFSNSRSEMNVSTLELGDSALYLCASSSAEVPGNTIYFGEGSWLTVV.

The chain employs TRBV11-3 and TRBJ2-3; D call uncertain. V was trimmed by 2 bases and J by 6 bases, leaving 9 bases between them. The germline gives CDR1 SGHNT, CDR2 YENEEA. This CDR3 is built from 13 residues. CDR3 sequence: CASSLQATDTQYF. As DNA, the CDR3 is TGTGCCAGCAGCTTACAGGCCACGGATACGCAGTATTTT.

The chain links TRBV7-6 to TRBJ2-2; 9 bases are shared with TRBD1. This CDR3 region has 16 residues. V was clipped by 5 bases and J by 2 bases; unmatched bases: 6. Germline V gives CDR1 SGHVS, CDR2 FNYEAQ. The CDR3 coding sequence is TGTGCCAGCAGCATGGGACAGGGTGTAAACACCGGGGAGCTGTTTTTT. Translation gives CASSMGQGVNTGELFF.

J is TRBJ2-3 and V is TRBV7-3; possibly TRBD1 for D (6 bases). CDR1 and CDR2 from the germline V gene are SGHTA and FQGTGA. Trimming shortened V by 2 bases and J by 5 bases, and 17 bases separated the two germline ends. This CDR3 has 16 amino acids. Here the CDR3 DNA reads TGTGCCAGCAGCTTAGACGGACAGTCTTGGGGAGATACGCAGTATTTT. It codes for CASSLDGQSWGDTQYF.

The V gene is TRBV30, the J gene TRBJ1-4; possibly TRBD1 for D (5 bases). Trimming took 5 bases from V and 5 from J, leaving 18 bases between them. Germline V CDR1 and CDR2: GTSNPN, SVGIG (reference sequence). This CDR3 is 15 amino acids long. The CDR3 sequence: CAWSPTGSRNEKLFF. The CDR3 coding sequence is TGTGCCTGGTCACCCACAGGTTCCCGAAATGAAAAACTGTTTTTT.